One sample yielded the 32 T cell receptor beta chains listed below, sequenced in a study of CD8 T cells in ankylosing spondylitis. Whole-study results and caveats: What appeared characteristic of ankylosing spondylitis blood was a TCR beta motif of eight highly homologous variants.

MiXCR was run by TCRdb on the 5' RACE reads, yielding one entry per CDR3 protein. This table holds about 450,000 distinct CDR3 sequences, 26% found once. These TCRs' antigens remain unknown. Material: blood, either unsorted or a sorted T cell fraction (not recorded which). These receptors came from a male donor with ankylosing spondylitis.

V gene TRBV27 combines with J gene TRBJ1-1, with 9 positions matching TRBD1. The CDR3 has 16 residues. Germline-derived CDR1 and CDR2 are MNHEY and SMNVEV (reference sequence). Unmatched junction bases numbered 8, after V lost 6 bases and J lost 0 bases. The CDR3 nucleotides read TGTGCCAGCAGAAGTTGGGGGACAGGGATGAACACTGAAGCTTTCTTT. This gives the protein CASRSWGTGMNTEAFF.

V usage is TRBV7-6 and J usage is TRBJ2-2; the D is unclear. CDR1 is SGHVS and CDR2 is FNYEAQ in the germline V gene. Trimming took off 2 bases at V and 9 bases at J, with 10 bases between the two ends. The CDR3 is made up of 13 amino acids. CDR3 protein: CASSLRVGRELFF. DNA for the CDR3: TGTGCCAGCAGCTTAAGGGTGGGCCGGGAGCTGTTTTTT.

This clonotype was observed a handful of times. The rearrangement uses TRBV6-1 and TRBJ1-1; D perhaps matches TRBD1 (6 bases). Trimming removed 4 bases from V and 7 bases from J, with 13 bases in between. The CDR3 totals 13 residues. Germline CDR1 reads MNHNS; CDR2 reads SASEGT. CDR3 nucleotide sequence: TGTGCCAGCAGTGGCACAGGGTCGGGTGAAGCTTTCTTT. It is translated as CASSGTGSGEAFF.

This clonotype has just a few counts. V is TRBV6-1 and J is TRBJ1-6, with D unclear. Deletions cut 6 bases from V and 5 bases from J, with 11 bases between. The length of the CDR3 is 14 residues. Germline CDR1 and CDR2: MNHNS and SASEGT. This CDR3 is CASRIRGDNSPLHF. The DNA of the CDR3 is TGTGCCAGCAGGATTAGAGGAGATAATTCACCCCTCCACTTT.

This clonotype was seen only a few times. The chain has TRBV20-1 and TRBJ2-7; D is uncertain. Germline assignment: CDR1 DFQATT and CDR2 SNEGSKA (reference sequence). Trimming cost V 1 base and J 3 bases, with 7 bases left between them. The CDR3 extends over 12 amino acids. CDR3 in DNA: TGCAGTGCTAGAGGGTCCCGCTACGAGCAGTACTTC. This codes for CSARGSRYEQYF.

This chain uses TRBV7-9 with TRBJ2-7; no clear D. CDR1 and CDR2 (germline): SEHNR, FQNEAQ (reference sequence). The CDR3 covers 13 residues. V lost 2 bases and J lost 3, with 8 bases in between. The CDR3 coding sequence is TGTGCCAGCAGCTTACCGGATTACTACGAGCAGTACTTC. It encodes CASSLPDYYEQYF.

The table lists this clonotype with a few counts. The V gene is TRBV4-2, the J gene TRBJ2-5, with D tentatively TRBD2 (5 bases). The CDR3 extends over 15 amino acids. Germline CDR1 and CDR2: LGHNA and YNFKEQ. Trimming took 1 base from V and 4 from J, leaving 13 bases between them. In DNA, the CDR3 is TGTGCCAGCAGCCAAGCGGGGAACCTTCTAGAGACCCAGTACTTC. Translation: CASSQAGNLLETQYF.

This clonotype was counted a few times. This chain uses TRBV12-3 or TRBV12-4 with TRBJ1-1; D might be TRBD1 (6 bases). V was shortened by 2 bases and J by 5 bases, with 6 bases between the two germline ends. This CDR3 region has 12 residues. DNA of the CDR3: TGTGCCAGCAGTTTACAGGGGACTGAAGCTTTCTTT. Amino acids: CASSLQGTEAFF.

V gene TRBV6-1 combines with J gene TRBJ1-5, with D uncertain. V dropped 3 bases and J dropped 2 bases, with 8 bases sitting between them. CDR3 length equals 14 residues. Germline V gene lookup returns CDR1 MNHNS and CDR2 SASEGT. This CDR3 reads CASSDVARNQPQHF. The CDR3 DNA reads TGTGCCAGCAGTGACGTGGCACGCAATCAGCCCCAGCATTTT.

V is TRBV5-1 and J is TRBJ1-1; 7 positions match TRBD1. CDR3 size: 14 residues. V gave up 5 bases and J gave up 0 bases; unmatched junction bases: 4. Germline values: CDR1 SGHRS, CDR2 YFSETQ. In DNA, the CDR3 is TGCGCCAGCAGACGACAGGGTTTGAACACTGAAGCTTTCTTT. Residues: CASRRQGLNTEAFF.

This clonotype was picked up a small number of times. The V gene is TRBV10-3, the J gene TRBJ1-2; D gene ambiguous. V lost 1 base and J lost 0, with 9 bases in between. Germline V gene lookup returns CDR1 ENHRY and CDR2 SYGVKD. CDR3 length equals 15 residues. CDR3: CAISEFEGANYGYTF. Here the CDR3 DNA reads TGTGCCATCAGTGAGTTCGAGGGAGCTAACTATGGCTACACCTTC.

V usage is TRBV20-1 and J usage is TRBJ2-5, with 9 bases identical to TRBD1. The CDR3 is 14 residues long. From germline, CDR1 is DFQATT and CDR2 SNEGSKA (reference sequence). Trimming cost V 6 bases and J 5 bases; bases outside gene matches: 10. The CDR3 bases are TGCAGTGCCTTGAGACAGGGGGTTAGCGAGACCCAGTACTTC. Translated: CSALRQGVSETQYF.

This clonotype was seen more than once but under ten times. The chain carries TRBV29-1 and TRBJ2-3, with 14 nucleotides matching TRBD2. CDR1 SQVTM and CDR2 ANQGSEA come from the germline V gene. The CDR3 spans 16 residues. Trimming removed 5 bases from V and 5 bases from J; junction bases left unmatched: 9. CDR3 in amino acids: CSVLWVTSGRGDTQYF. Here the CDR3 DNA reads TGCAGCGTTCTCTGGGTGACTAGCGGGAGGGGAGATACGCAGTATTTT.

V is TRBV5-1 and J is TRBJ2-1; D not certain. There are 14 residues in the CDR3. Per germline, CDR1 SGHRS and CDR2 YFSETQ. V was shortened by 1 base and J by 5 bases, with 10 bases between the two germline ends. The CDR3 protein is CASSLRTYDNEQFF. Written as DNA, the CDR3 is TGCGCCAGCAGCTTGAGGACCTATGACAATGAGCAGTTCTTC.

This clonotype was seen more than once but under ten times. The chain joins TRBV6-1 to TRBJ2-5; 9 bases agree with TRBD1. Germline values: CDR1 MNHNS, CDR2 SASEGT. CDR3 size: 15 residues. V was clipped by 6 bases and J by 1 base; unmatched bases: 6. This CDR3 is CASRPTGGLQETQYF. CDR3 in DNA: TGTGCCAGCAGACCGACAGGGGGTCTCCAAGAGACCCAGTACTTC.

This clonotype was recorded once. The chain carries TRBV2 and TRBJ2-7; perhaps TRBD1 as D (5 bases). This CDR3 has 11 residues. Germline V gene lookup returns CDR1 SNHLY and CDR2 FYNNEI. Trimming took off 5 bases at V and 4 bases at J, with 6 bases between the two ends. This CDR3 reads CASSQGYEQYV. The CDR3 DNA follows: TGTGCCAGCAGTCAGGGTTACGAGCAGTACGTC.

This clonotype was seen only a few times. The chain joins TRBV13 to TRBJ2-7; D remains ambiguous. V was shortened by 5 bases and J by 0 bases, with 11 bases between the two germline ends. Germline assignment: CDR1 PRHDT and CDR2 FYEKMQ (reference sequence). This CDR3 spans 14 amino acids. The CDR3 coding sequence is TGTGCCAGCAGCCCCAGCCGCAGCTCCTACGAGCAGTACTTC. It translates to CASSPSRSSYEQYF.

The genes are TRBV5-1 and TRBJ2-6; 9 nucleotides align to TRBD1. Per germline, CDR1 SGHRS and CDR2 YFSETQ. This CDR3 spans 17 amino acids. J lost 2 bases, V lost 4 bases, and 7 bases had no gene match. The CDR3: CASSRDRARAGANVLTF. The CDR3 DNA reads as TGCGCCAGCAGCAGGGACAGGGCACGGGCTGGGGCCAACGTCCTGACTTTC.

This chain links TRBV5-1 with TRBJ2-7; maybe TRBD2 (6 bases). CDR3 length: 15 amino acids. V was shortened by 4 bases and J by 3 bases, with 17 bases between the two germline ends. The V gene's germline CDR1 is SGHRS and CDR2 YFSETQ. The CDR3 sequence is CASSTHPGLIYEQYF. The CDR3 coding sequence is TGCGCCAGCAGCACACATCCGGGACTTATCTACGAGCAGTACTTC.

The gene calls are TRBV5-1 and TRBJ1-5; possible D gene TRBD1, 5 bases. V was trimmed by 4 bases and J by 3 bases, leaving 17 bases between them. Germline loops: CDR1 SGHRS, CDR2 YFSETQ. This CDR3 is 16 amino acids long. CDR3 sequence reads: CASSPTVVGDNQPQHF. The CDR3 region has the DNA TGCGCCAGCAGCCCGACCGTGGTGGGGGACAATCAGCCCCAGCATTTT. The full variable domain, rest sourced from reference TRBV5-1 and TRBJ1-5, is KAGVTQTPRYLIKTRGQQVTLSCSPISGHRSVSWYQQTPGQGLQFLFEYFSETQRNKGNFPGRFSGRQFSNSRSEMNVSTLELGDSALYLCASSPTVVGDNQPQHFGDGTRLSIL.

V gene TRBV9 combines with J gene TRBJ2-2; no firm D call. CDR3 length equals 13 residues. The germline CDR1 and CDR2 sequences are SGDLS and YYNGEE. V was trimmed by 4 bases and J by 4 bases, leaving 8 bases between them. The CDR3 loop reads CASSPRPTGELFF. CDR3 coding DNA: TGTGCCAGCAGCCCGCGACCCACCGGGGAGCTGTTTTTT.

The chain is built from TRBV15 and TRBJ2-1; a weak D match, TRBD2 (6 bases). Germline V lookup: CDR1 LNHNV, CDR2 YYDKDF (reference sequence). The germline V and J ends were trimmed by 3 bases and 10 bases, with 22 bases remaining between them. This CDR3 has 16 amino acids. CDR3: CATSRSLRDWEREQFF. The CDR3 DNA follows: TGTGCCACCAGCAGGAGTCTGCGGGATTGGGAACGAGAGCAGTTCTTC.

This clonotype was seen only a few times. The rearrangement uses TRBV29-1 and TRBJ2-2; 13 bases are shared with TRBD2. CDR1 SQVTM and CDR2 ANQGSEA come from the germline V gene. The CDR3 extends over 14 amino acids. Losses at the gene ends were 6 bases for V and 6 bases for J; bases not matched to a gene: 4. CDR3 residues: CSVRLAGGAGELFF. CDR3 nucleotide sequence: TGCAGCGTGAGACTAGCGGGAGGTGCCGGGGAGCTGTTTTTT.

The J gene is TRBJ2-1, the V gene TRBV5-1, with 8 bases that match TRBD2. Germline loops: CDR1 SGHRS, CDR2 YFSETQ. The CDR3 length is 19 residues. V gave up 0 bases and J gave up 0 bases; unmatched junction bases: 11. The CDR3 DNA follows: TGCGCCAGCAGCTTGGGAGAGCGGGGGAACCCTGACTCCTACAATGAGCAGTTCTTC. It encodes CASSLGERGNPDSYNEQFF.

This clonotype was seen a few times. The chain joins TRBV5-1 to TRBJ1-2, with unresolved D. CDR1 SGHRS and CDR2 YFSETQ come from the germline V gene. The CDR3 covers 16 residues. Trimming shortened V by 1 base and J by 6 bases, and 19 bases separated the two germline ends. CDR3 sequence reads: CASSLLPRTGQDGYTF. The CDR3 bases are TGCGCCAGCAGCTTGTTACCCCGGACGGGCCAAGATGGCTACACCTTC. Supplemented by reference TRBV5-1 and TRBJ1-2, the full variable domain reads KAGVTQTPRYLIKTRGQQVTLSCSPISGHRSVSWYQQTPGQGLQFLFEYFSETQRNKGNFPGRFSGRQFSNSRSEMNVSTLELGDSALYLCASSLLPRTGQDGYTFGSGTRLTVV.

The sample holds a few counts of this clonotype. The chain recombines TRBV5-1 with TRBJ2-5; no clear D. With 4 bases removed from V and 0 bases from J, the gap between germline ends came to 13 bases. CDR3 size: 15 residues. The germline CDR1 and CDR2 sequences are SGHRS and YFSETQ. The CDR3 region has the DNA TGCGCCAGCAGCCGACAAGGGCAGAACCAAGAGACCCAGTACTTC. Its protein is CASSRQGQNQETQYF.

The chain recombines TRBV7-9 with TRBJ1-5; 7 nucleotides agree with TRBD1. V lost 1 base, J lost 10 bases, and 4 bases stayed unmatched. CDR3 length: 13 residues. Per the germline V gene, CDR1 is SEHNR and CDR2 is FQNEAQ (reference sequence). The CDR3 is CASSLGQGIPQHF. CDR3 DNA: TGTGCCAGCAGCTTAGGACAGGGAATACCCCAGCATTTT.

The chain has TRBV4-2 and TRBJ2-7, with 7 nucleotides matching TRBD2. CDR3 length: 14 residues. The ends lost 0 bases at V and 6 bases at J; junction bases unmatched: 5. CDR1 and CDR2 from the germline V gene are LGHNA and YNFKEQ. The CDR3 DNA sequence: TGTGCCAGCAGCCAAGATCCCCGGACTAGCGAGCAGTACTTC. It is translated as CASSQDPRTSEQYF.

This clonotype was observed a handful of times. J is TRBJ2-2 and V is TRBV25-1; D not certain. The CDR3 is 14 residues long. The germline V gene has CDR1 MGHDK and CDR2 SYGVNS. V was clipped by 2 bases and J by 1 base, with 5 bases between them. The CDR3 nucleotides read TGTGCCAGCAGTGAACCAGGGAACACCGGGGAGCTGTTTTTT. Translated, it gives CASSEPGNTGELFF.

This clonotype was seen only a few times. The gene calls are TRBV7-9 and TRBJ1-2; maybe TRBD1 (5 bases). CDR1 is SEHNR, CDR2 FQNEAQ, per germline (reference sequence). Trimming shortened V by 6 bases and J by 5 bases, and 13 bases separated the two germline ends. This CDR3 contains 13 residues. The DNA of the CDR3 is TGTGCCAGCAGATCCGACAGTGCGTATGGCTACACCTTC. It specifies CASRSDSAYGYTF.

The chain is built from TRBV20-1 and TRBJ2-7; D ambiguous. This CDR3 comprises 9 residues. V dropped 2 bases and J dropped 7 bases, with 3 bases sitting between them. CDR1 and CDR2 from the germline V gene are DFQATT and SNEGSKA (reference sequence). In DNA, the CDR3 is TGCAGTGCTAGAAGGGAGCAGTACTTC. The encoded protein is CSARREQYF.

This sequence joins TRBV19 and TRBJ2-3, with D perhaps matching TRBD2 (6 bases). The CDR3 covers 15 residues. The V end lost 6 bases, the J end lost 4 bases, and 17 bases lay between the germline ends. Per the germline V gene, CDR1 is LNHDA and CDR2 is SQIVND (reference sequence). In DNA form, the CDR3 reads TGTGCCAGTAGCATCGGGAGTTACGTATCAGATACGCAGTATTTT. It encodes CASSIGSYVSDTQYF.